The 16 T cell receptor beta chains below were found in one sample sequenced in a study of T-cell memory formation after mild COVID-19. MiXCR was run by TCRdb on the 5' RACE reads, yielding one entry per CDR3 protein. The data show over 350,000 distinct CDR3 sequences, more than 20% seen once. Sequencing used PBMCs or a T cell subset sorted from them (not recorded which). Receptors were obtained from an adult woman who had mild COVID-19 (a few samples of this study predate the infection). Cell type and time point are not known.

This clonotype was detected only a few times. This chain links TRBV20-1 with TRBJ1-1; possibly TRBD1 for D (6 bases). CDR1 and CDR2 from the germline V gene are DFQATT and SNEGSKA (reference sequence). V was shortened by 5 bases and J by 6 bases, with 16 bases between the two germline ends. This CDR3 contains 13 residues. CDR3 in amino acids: CSAPMGASAEAFF. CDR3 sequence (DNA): TGCAGTGCTCCTATGGGGGCAAGCGCTGAAGCTTTCTTT.

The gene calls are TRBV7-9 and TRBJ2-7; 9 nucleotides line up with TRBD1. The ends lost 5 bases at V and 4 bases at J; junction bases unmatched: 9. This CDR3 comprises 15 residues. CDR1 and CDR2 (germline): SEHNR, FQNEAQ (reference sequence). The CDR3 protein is CASSPRQGGVYEQYF. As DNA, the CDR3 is TGTGCCAGCAGCCCGCGACAGGGGGGAGTTTACGAGCAGTACTTC.

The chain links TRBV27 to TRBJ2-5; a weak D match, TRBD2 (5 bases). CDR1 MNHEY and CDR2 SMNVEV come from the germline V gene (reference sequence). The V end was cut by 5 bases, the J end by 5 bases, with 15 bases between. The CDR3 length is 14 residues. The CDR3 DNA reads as TGTGCCAGCAGTCCTCCGGGGTTCCGGGAGACCCAGTACTTC. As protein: CASSPPGFRETQYF.

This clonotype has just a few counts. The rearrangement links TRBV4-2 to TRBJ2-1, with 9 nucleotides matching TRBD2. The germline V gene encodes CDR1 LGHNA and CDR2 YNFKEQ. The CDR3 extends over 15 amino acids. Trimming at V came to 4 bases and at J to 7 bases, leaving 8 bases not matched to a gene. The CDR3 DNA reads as TGTGCCAGCAGCCCTAGCGGGGCCGGCGGAAATGAGCAGTTCTTC. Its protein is CASSPSGAGGNEQFF.

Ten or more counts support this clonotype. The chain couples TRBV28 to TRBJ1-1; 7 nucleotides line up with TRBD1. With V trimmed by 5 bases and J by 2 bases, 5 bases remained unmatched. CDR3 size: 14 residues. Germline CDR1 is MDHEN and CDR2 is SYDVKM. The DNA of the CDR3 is TGTGCCAGCAGTCTTGACAGGGTTAACACTGAAGCTTTCTTT. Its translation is CASSLDRVNTEAFF.

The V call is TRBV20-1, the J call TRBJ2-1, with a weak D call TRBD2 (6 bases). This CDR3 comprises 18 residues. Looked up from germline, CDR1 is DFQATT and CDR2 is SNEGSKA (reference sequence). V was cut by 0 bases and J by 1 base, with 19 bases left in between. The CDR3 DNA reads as TGCAGTGCTAGAGATGGTGGTAGGCGGGATAGGTCCTACAATGAGCAGTTCTTC. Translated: CSARDGGRRDRSYNEQFF.

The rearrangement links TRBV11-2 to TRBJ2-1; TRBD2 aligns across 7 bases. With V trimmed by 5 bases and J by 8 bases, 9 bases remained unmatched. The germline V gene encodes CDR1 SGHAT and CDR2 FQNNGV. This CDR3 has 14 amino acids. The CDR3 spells CASSPGLIYDEQFF. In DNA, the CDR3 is TGTGCCAGCAGCCCGGGACTAATCTATGATGAGCAGTTCTTC.

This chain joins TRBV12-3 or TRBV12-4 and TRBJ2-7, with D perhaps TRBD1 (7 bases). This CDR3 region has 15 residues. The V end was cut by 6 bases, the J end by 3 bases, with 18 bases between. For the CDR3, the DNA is TGTGCCAGCAGGGGGGGACAGCCTATTCGCTACGAGCAGTACTTC. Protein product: CASRGGQPIRYEQYF.

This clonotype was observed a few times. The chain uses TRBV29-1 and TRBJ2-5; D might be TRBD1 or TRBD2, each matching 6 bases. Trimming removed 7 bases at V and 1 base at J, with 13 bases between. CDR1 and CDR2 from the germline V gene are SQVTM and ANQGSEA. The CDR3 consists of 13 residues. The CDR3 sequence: CSARGVRQETQYF. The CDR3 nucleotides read TGCAGCGCGAGGGGGGTACGCCAAGAGACCCAGTACTTC. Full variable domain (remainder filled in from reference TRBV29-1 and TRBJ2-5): SAVISQKPSRDICQRGTSLTIQCQVDSQVTMMFWYRQQPGQSLTLIATANQGSEATYESGFVIDKFPISRPNLTFSTLTVSNMSPEDSSIYLCSARGVRQETQYFGPGTRLLVL.

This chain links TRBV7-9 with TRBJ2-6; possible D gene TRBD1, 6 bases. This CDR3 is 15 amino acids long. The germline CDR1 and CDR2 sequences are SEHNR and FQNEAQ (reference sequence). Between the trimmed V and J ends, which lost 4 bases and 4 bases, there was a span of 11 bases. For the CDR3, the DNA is TGTGCCAGCAGCTCAACAGGGATCGGGGCCAACGTCCTGACTTTC. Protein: CASSSTGIGANVLTF.

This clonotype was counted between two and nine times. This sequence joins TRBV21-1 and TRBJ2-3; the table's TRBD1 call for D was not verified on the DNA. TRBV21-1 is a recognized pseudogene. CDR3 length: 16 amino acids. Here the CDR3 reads CASSEGQGTCTDTQYF. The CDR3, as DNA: TGTGCCAGCAGCGAAGGACAGGGAACCTGCACAGATACGCAGTATTTT.

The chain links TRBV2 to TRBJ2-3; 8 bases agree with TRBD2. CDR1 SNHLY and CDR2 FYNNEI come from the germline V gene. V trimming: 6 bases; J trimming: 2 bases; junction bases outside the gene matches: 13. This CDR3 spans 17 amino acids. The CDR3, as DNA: TGTGCCAGCAGCGGATCACTAGCGGCTAGTCTCACAGATACGCAGTATTTT. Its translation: CASSGSLAASLTDTQYF. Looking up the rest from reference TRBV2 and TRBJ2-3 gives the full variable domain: EPEVTQTPSHQVTQMGQEVILRCVPISNHLYFYWYRQILGQKVEFLVSFYNNEISEKSEIFDDQFSVERPDGSNFTLKIRSTKLEDSAMYFCASSGSLAASLTDTQYFGPGTRLTVL.

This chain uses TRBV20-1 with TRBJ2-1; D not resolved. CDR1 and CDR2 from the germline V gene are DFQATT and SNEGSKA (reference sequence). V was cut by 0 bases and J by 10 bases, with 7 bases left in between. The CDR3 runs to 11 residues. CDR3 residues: CSARDLVEQFF. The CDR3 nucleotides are TGCAGTGCTAGAGATCTTGTAGAGCAGTTCTTC.

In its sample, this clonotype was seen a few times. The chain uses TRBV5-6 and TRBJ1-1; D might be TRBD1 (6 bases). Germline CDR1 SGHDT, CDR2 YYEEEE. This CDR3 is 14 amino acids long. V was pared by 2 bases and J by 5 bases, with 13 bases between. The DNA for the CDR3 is TGTGCCAGCAGCTTCGGTCAGGGGTTGACTGAAGCTTTCTTT. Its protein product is CASSFGQGLTEAFF. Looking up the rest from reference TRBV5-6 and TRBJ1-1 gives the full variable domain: DAGVTQSPTHLIKTRGQQVTLRCSPKSGHDTVSWYQQALGQGPQFIFQYYEEEERQRGNFPDRFSGHQFPNYSSELNVNALLLGDSALYLCASSFGQGLTEAFFGQGTRLTVV.

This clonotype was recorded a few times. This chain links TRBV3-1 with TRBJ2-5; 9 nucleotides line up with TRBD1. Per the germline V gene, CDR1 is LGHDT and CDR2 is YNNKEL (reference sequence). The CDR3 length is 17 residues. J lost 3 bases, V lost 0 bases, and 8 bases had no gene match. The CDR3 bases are TGTGCCAGCAGCCAAGATCAGGGGTGGGACAGGGAAGAGACCCAGTACTTC. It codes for CASSQDQGWDREETQYF.

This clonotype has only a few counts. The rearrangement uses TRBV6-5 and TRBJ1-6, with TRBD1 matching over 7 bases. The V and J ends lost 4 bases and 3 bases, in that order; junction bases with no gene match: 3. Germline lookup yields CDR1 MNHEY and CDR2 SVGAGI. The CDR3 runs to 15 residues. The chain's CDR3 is CASSSTGVYNSPLHF. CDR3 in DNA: TGTGCCAGCAGTTCAACAGGGGTCTATAATTCACCCCTCCACTTT.